Shown below are 10 T cell receptor beta chains from a single sample sequenced in a study of metastatic and nonmetastatic thyroid tumors. TCRdb redid the clone calls on the PCR reads using MiXCR. The repertoire holds around 25,000 clones, roughly 13% seen once, with approximately 4.9% in the top ten. Each patient came to thyroid surgery without any prior treatment (of any kind). Specimen: blood. The receptors shown here come from a female donor with papillary thyroid cancer or a benign thyroid nodule (not recorded which). Some clones in this sample may be carry-over from other donors' samples.

The table lists this clone with many counts. The genes are TRBV11-2 and TRBJ2-6; D not resolved. V was clipped by 3 bases and J by 0 bases, with 9 bases between them. Germline V gene sequence: CDR1 SGHAT, CDR2 FQNNGV. The CDR3 spans 16 residues. CDR3 region: CASSFYSSSGANVLTF. CDR3 DNA: TGTGCCAGCAGCTTTTACTCAAGCTCTGGGGCCAACGTCCTGACTTTC.

This clone was seen ten or more times. The chain joins TRBV4-1 to TRBJ2-4; 7 bases are shared with TRBD1. V was clipped by 1 base and J by 1 base; unmatched bases: 7. Germline V CDR1 and CDR2: MGHRA, YSYEKL. The CDR3 is 17 amino acids. CDR3 loop: CASSQVTEGAAKNIQYF. The CDR3 nucleotides read TGCGCCAGCAGCCAAGTGACCGAGGGGGCTGCCAAAAACATTCAGTACTTC.

The table lists this clone with many counts. It may be a read error: a sequence one base away is much more abundant. The chain links TRBV20-1 to TRBJ1-1; D not certain. Germline V gives CDR1 DFQATT, CDR2 SNEGSKA (reference sequence). CDR3 length: 12 residues. CDR3 amino acids: CSAGDFKIEAFF. In DNA form, the CDR3 reads TGCAGTGCTGGAGATTTTAAGATTGAAGCTTTCTTT.

In its sample, this clone was seen many times. The CDR3 spells CASSHPPTDTQYF. The CDR3, as DNA: TGTGCCAGCAGCCACCCACCCACAGATACGCAGTATTTT. The chain carries TRBV11-2 and TRBJ2-3; no clear D. The V gene's germline CDR1 is SGHAT and CDR2 FQNNGV. V dropped 5 bases and J dropped 2 bases, with 8 bases sitting between them. The CDR3 contains 13 residues.

This clone was detected ten times or more. This chain joins TRBV18 and TRBJ1-5, with a tentative D call TRBD1 (6 bases). V gave up 5 bases and J gave up 3 bases, with 11 bases separating them. Per germline, CDR1 KGHSH and CDR2 LQKENI. This CDR3 is 14 amino acids long. The DNA for the CDR3 is TGTGCCAGCTCATACACAGGGTTCAATCAGCCCCAGCATTTT. Its protein product is CASSYTGFNQPQHF.

At least ten counts were recorded for this clone. The chain couples TRBV7-8 to TRBJ1-4, with D possibly TRBD1 on 5 matching bases. This CDR3 spans 15 amino acids. Germline V gene data show CDR1 as SGHVS and CDR2 as FQNEAQ. V dropped 6 bases and J dropped 7 bases, with 18 bases sitting between them. The CDR3 here is CASSRDSGFAEKLFF. CDR3 DNA sequence: TGTGCCAGCAGTCGAGACTCAGGGTTCGCTGAAAAACTGTTTTTT.

This clone came up many times. V and J are TRBV28 and TRBJ2-6; TRBD1 matches 10 bases. The CDR3 extends over 16 amino acids. Losses at the gene ends were 6 bases for V and 2 bases for J; bases not matched to a gene: 4. The V gene's germline CDR1 is MDHEN and CDR2 SYDVKM. The CDR3 coding sequence is TGTGCCAGCAGCCAAGGACAGGGGGCTGGGGCCAACGTCCTGACTTTC. Amino acid sequence: CASSQGQGAGANVLTF. Full variable domain (missing parts from reference TRBV28 and TRBJ2-6): DVKVTQSSRYLVKRTGEKVFLECVQDMDHENMFWYRQDPGLGLRLIYFSYDVKMKEKGDIPEGYSVSREKKERFSLILESASTNQTSMYLCASSQGQGAGANVLTFGAGSRLTVL.

This clone is deemed medium-sized (0.01 to 0.1%). The genes are TRBV20-1 and TRBJ2-7, with D hard to call. Germline CDR1 DFQATT, CDR2 SNEGSKA (reference sequence). The CDR3 has 12 residues. With 3 bases removed from V and 0 bases from J, the gap between germline ends came to 6 bases. CDR3 bases: TGCAGTGCTAGCCCACTCTCCTACGAGCAGTACTTC. Translation gives CSASPLSYEQYF.

This clone was seen many times. The chain carries TRBV20-1 and TRBJ1-4, with D uncertain. Looked up from germline, CDR1 is DFQATT and CDR2 is SNEGSKA (reference sequence). V lost 7 bases and J 5 bases, leaving 11 bases between the germline ends. The CDR3 runs 12 residues. The CDR3 bases are TGCAGTGTGACGAGGGCAAATGAAAAACTGTTTTTT. Translating gives CSVTRANEKLFF.

At least ten counts were recorded for this clone. The chain combines TRBV20-1 with TRBJ2-5; 9 bases map to TRBD1. The CDR3 length is 12 residues. The V segment lost 8 bases and the J segment 4 bases; nucleotides outside the gene matches: 5. CDR1 and CDR2 (germline): DFQATT, SNEGSKA (reference sequence). DNA for the CDR3: TGCAGTCCGGACAGGGGAGGAGAGACCCAGTACTTC. Translation gives CSPDRGGETQYF.